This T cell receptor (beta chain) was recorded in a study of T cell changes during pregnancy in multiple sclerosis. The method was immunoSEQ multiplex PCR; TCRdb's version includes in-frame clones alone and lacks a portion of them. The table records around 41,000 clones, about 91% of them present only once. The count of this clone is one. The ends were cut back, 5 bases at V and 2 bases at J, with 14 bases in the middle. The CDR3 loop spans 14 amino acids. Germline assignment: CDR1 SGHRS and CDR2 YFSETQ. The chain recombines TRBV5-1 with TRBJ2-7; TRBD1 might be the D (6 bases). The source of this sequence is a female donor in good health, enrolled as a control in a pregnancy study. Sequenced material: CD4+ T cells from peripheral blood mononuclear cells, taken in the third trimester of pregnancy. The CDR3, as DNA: TGCGCCAGCAGTCATTCTCCAGGGGCCTACGAGCAGTACTTC. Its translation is CASSHSPGAYEQYF.